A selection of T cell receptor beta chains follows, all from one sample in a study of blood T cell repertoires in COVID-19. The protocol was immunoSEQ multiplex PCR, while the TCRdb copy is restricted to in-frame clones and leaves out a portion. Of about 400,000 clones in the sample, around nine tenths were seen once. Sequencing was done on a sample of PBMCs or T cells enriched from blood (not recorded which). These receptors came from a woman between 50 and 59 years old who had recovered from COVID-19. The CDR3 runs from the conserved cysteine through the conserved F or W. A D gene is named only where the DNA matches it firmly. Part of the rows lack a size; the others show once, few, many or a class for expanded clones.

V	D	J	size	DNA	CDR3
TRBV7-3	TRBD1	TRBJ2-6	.	TGTGCCAGCAGCCACACCCGGGACAGGAAATTAGGTGGGGCCAACGTCCTGACTTTC	CASSHTRDRKLGGANVLTF
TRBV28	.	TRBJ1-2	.	TGTGCCAGCAGTTCCCACTCATACAGGGTAAATGGCTACACCTTC	CASSSHSYRVNGYTF
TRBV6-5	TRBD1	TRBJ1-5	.	TGTGCCAGCAGGCCGACAGGGCCAGAGCGTCAGCCCCAGCATTTT	CASRPTGPERQPQHF
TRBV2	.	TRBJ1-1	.	TGTGCCAGCAGGTACGAGTCGTTCACCAACACTGAAGCTTTCTTT	CASRYESFTNTEAFF
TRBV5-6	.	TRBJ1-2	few	TGTGCCAGCAGTTCCATCGGTAGCGCTTATGGCTACACCTTC	CASSSIGSAYGYTF
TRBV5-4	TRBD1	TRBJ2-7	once	TGTGCCAGCAGCCGAGGACAGGGGATTTCCTACGAGCAGTACTTC	CASSRGQGISYEQYF
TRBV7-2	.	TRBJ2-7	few	TGTGCCAGCAGCGAGACTTACTACGAGCAGTACTTC	CASSETYYEQYF
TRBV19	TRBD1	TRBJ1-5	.	TGTGCCAGTAGTACCGCAACAGGGGTGCGCAATCAGCCCCAGCATTTT	CASSTATGVRNQPQHF
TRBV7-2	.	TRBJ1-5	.	TGTGCCAGCAGCTTAGGGTCGGGGGGCAATCAGCCCCAGCATTTT	CASSLGSGGNQPQHF
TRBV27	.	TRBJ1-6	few	TGTGCCAGCAGTTCTCGGGGGTCCTATAATTCACCCCTCCACTTT	CASSSRGSYNSPLHF
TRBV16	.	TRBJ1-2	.	TGTGCCAGCAGCCAATCTATGTATGGCTACACCTTC	CASSQSMYGYTF
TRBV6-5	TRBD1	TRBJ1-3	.	TGTGCCAGTAGGGGGCCTGAAGCTGGAAACACCATATATTTT	CASRGPEAGNTIYF
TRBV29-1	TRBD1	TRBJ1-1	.	TGCAGCGTAGGACAGGGGGCTGAAGCTTTCTTT	CSVGQGAEAFF
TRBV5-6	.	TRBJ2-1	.	TGTGCCAGCAGCTTTTATGGACTCAATGAGCAGTTCTTC	CASSFYGLNEQFF
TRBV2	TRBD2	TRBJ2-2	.	TGTGCCAGCGCTGGGACTAGCGGAAACACCGGGGAGCTGTTTTTT	CASAGTSGNTGELFF
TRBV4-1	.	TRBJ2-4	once	TGCGCCAGCAGCCAAGAGCATAGAGGTTCTAGATACATTCAGTACTTC	CASSQEHRGSRYIQYF
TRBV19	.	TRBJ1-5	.	TGTGCCAGTAAAAAGGGGGATCAGCCCCAGCATTTT	CASKKGDQPQHF
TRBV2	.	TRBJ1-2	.	TGTGCCAGCACGTTGACAGCTAACTATGGCTACACCTTC	CASTLTANYGYTF
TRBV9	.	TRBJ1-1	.	TGTGCCAGCAGCCCACAGACAGCTTTCGAAGCTTTCTTT	CASSPQTAFEAFF
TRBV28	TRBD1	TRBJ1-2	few	TGTGCCAGCAAACCGTTGGGGACAGGCCGAAACTATGGCTACACCTTC	CASKPLGTGRNYGYTF